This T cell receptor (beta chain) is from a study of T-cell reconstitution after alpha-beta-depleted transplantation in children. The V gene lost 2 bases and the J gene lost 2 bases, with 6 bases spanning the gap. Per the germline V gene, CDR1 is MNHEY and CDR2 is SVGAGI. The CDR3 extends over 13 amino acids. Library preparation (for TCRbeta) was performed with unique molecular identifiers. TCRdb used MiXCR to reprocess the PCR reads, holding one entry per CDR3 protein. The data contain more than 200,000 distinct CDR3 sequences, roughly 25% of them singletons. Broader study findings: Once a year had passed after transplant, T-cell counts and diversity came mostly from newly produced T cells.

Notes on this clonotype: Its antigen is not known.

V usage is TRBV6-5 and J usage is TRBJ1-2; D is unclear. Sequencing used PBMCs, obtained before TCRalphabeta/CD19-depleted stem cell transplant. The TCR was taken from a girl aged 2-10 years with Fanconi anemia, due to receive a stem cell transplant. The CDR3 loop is CASSYRVNYGYTF. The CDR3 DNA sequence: TGTGCCAGCAGTTACAGGGTCAACTATGGCTACACCTTC.